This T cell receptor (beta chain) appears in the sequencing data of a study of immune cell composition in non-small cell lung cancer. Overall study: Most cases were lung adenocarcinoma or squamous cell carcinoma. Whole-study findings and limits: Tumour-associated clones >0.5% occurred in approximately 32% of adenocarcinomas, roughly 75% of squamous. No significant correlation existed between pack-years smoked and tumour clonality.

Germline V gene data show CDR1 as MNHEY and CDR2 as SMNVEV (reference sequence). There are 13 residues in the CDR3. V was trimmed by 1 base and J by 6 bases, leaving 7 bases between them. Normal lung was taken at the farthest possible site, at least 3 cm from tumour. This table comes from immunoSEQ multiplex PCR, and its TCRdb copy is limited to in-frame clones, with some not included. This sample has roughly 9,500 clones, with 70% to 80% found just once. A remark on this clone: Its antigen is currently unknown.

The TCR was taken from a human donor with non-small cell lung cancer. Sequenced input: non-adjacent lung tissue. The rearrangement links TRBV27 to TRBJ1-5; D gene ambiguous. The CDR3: CASSLLAGQPQHF. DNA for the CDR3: TGTGCCAGCAGTTTATTGGCCGGTCAGCCCCAGCATTTT.